Given below is one T cell receptor beta chain in context. This entry comes from a study of neoadjuvant nivolumab and ipilimumab in lung cancer. Germline V gene data show CDR1 as SGHTA and CDR2 as FQGTGA. The germline V and J ends were trimmed by 3 bases and 5 bases, with 19 bases remaining between them. The CDR3 totals 16 residues. Assay used: immunoSEQ multiplex PCR; TCRdb lists only in-frame clones, some missing. The data show 40,000 or so clones, roughly 89% seen once. This chain uses TRBV7-3 with TRBJ1-2, with D possibly being TRBD1 (6 bases). The TCR comes from an adult with non-small cell lung cancer. The input for sequencing was peripheral blood, taken before neoadjuvant nivolumab, alone or with ipilimumab. The CDR3 here is CASSLTGSGDLYGYTF. The DNA for the CDR3 is TGTGCCAGCAGCTTGACGGGTTCAGGGGATTTGTATGGCTACACCTTC.